This TCR beta chain was recovered during a study of blood T cell repertoires in COVID-19. Study as a whole: Samples representing acute and convalescent COVID-19 were sourced from the United States, Italy and Spain.

Produced via immunoSEQ multiplex PCR; TCRdb's table is partial and in-frame only. The table includes around 290,000 clones, around 90% detected once. The V gene's germline CDR1 is SQVTM and CDR2 ANQGSEA. CDR3 length: 15 residues. V was pared by 7 bases and J by 6 bases, with 12 bases of the junction left unmatched. The sequence came from a woman aged 25 to 39 who had recovered from COVID-19. Sequencing was performed on PBMCs or T cells enriched from blood (not recorded which). This chain uses TRBV29-1 with TRBJ2-3; 11 bases line up with TRBD1. In nucleotides, the CDR3 is TGCAGCGCACCTTACGGGACAGGGGGTCTTGATACGCAGTATTTT. Translated: CSAPYGTGGLDTQYF.